This is a list of T cell receptor beta chains from one sample in a study of a mutant IDH1 vaccine in newly diagnosed glioma. Libraries were prepared by immunoSEQ multiplex PCR; TCRdb keeps only in-frame clonotypes and omits some of them. The sample holds 10,000 to 15,000 clones, about 80% seen once. What these receptors recognize is not known. The sample was PBMCs, taken from a glioma patient whose treatment included an IDH1 peptide vaccine. The receptors come from a middle-aged woman with glioma. Both conserved end residues are part of each CDR3. The D gene is left open where the match is weak. Some rows have no size entry. The others give once, few or many, or a class for an expanded clone.

J gene | V gene | D gene | clone size | CDR3 protein | CDR3 DNA
TRBJ1-1 | TRBV4-3 | NA | few | CASSQIAGRTEAFF | TGCGCCAGCAGCCAAATTGCGGGAAGAACTGAAGCTTTCTTT
TRBJ2-3 | TRBV9 | TRBD2 | NA | CASSATSGALTDTQYF | TGTGCCAGCAGCGCGACTAGCGGGGCCCTCACAGATACGCAGTATTTT
TRBJ1-1 | TRBV19 | NA | few | CASSPGRLNTEAFF | TGTGCCAGTAGCCCAGGACGGTTGAACACTGAAGCTTTCTTT
TRBJ2-7 | TRBV27 | TRBD1 | NA | CASSLSGQDSTGQYF | TGTGCCAGCAGTTTATCGGGACAGGACTCTACGGGGCAGTACTTC
TRBJ2-1 | TRBV27 | NA | NA | CASSYLLGDNEQFF | TGTGCCAGCAGTTACCTCCTGGGGGACAATGAGCAGTTCTTC
TRBJ1-2 | TRBV11-3 | TRBD1 | NA | CASTPHRGQGGYTF | TGTGCCAGCACGCCCCACAGGGGGCAGGGTGGCTACACCTTC
TRBJ2-7 | TRBV14 | NA | NA | CASSQDQGFKSYEQYF | TGTGCCAGCAGCCAAGACCAGGGTTTTAAGTCCTACGAGCAGTACTTC
TRBJ1-1 | TRBV15 | TRBD1 | NA | CATSRDMTGTGDAYTEAFF | TGTGCCACCAGCAGAGATATGACAGGGACAGGGGATGCTTACACTGAAGCTTTCTTT
TRBJ1-2 | TRBV2 | NA | NA | CARKVDLTNYGYTF | TGTGCCAGGAAAGTCGATCTGACGAACTATGGCTACACCTTC
TRBJ1-1 | TRBV19 | TRBD1 | once | CASGGGLGTEAFF | TGTGCCAGCGGAGGGGGCTTGGGAACTGAAGCTTTCTTT
TRBJ1-4 | TRBV5-4 | NA | NA | CASSGTNNEKLFF | TGTGCCAGCAGCGGGACAAATAATGAAAAACTGTTTTTT
TRBJ1-5 | TRBV5-5 | TRBD1 | few | CASSFWSTGLGNQPQHF | TGTGCCAGCAGCTTCTGGTCGACAGGGTTGGGAAATCAGCCCCAGCATTTT
TRBJ1-1 | TRBV5-4 | TRBD1 | NA | CASSRGGTGGNTEAFF | TGTGCCAGCAGCAGGGGGGGGACAGGGGGCAACACTGAAGCTTTCTTT
TRBJ2-7 | TRBV19 | TRBD1 | NA | CASSSDREGLYEQYF | TGTGCCAGTAGTTCGGACAGGGAAGGACTCTACGAGCAGTACTTC
TRBJ1-5 | TRBV7-2 | TRBD1 | NA | CASSLVEDRWDQQPQHF | TGTGCCAGCAGCTTAGTAGAGGACAGGTGGGATCAGCAGCCCCAGCATTTT
TRBJ1-1 | TRBV5-1 | NA | NA | CASSPRAEGPNTEAFF | TGCGCCAGCAGCCCGCGGGCGGAGGGCCCGAACACTGAAGCTTTCTTT
TRBJ2-6 | TRBV7-9 | NA | NA | CASSLGPGTGANVLTF | TGTGCCAGCAGCTTAGGGCCAGGGACTGGGGCCAACGTCCTGACTTTC
TRBJ1-5 | TRBV6-6 | NA | NA | CASSYPDEWGHQPQHF | TGTGCCAGCAGTTACCCGGACGAGTGGGGGCATCAGCCCCAGCATTTT
TRBJ1-2 | TRBV19 | NA | NA | CASSMVRGYGYGYTF | TGTGCCAGTAGTATGGTGAGGGGCTACGGCTATGGCTACACCTTC
TRBJ1-2 | TRBV19 | NA | NA | CASTFTGPAPYGYTF | TGTGCCAGTACCTTTACAGGGCCCGCTCCCTATGGCTACACCTTC
TRBJ2-7 | TRBV5-4 | TRBD1 | NA | CASSLGQEFYEQYF | TGTGCCAGCAGCCTCGGACAGGAATTCTACGAGCAGTACTTC
TRBJ2-1 | TRBV5-5 | TRBD1 | NA | CASSLNPGQGAVGQFF | TGTGCCAGCAGCTTGAACCCGGGACAGGGGGCTGTCGGACAGTTCTTC
TRBJ2-2 | TRBV12-1 | NA | few | CASSLKTAPDTGELFF | TGTGCCAGCAGCCTCAAGACAGCCCCAGACACCGGGGAGCTGTTTTTT
TRBJ1-1 | TRBV18 | TRBD1 | NA | CASSPPSRRQGATEAFF | TGTGCCAGCTCACCACCATCGCGACGACAGGGGGCGACTGAAGCTTTCTTT
TRBJ2-2 | TRBV5-5 | NA | NA | CASSRYISSNTGELFF | TGTGCCAGCAGCAGATACATCTCCTCGAACACCGGGGAGCTGTTTTTT
TRBJ2-5 | TRBV7-2 | NA | NA | CASSLTRETQYF | TGTGCCAGCAGCTTAACGCGAGAGACCCAGTACTTC
TRBJ1-2 | TRBV18 | NA | few | CASSPPTESYGYTF | TGTGCCAGCTCACCACCGACAGAAAGCTATGGCTACACCTTC
TRBJ2-7 | TRBV28 | TRBD1 | NA | CASSSGDRLRYEQYF | TGTGCCAGCAGTTCGGGGGACAGGCTCCGCTACGAGCAGTACTTC
TRBJ2-3 | TRBV6-5 | NA | few | CASSYSGGGRTDTQYF | TGTGCCAGCAGTTACTCGGGAGGGGGACGCACAGATACGCAGTATTTT
TRBJ1-5 | TRBV19 | NA | NA | CASSEQVSSNQPQHF | TGTGCCAGTAGTGAACAGGTGAGCAGCAATCAGCCCCAGCATTTT
TRBJ2-5 | TRBV21-1 | NA | NA | CASSNRDRGDAETQYF | TGTGCCAGCAGCAACCGGGACAGGGGTGATGCGGAGACCCAGTACTTC
TRBJ2-7 | TRBV11-1 | TRBD2 | once | CASSQGLAESYEQYF | TGTGCCAGCAGCCAGGGACTAGCGGAGTCCTACGAGCAGTACTTC
TRBJ2-1 | TRBV4-1 | NA | NA | CASSQLLAPGNEQFF | TGCGCCAGCAGCCAACTACTCGCCCCCGGCAATGAGCAGTTCTTC
TRBJ2-7 | TRBV28 | NA | NA | CASSFSMSSEQYF | TGTGCCAGCAGTTTTTCAATGTCCTCCGAGCAGTACTTC
TRBJ2-5 | TRBV7-9 | TRBD2 | NA | CASSSQGLAGEAQYF | TGTGCCAGCAGCTCCCAGGGACTAGCGGGAGAGGCCCAGTACTTC
TRBJ1-5 | TRBV7-9 | NA | once | CASSNEFGRRVGQPQHF | TGTGCCAGCAGTAACGAATTCGGTCGCAGGGTAGGTCAGCCCCAGCATTTT